What follows are 22 T cell receptor beta chains derived from one specimen sequenced in a study of radiation and T cells in renal cell carcinoma. The data were produced by immunoSEQ multiplex PCR, yet TCRdb's version contains in-frame clones alone and is incomplete. The table has roughly 58,000 clones, about three quarters seen once; the top ten hold around 6.8%. Time point specified: blood 4 weeks post-SBRT, at nephrectomy. Treatment of the sample: 15 Gy SBRT to primary tumor, nephrectomy 4 weeks later. Specimen: blood, collected from a patient whose treatment included radiotherapy and nephrectomy. The receptors stem from a man in his sixties with renal cell carcinoma.

The J gene is TRBJ1-1, the V gene TRBV5-1; 7 positions match TRBD1. The CDR3 runs to 15 residues. The V segment lost 0 bases and the J segment 7 bases; nucleotides outside the gene matches: 9. The germline V gene encodes CDR1 SGHRS and CDR2 YFSETQ. This CDR3 reads CASSLAGTVWIEAFF. The CDR3, as DNA: TGCGCCAGCAGCTTGGCAGGGACAGTGTGGATTGAAGCTTTCTTT.

V gene TRBV25-1 combines with J gene TRBJ1-2; a weak D match, TRBD1 (6 bases). The germline V and J ends were trimmed by 5 bases and 8 bases, with 15 bases remaining between them. Looked up from germline, CDR1 is MGHDK and CDR2 is SYGVNS. This CDR3 comprises 13 residues. The DNA of the CDR3 is TGTGCCAGCAGTCTTACAGGGAAAGAGGGCTACACCTTC. Encoded protein: CASSLTGKEGYTF.

V usage is TRBV18 and J usage is TRBJ2-7; D is unclear. The CDR3 spans 13 residues. V lost 1 base and J lost 6, with 10 bases in between. Germline V CDR1 and CDR2: KGHSH, LQKENI. As DNA, the CDR3 is TGTGCCAGCTCACCACGTGCTACCGCCGAGCAGTACGTC. Its translation is CASSPRATAEQYV.

This rearrangement joins TRBV6-5 to TRBJ1-2; D remains ambiguous. CDR1 is MNHEY, CDR2 SVGAGI, per germline. The CDR3 contains 11 residues. Trimming took 5 bases from V and 4 from J, leaving 5 bases between them. CDR3: CASSEGYGYTF. CDR3 nucleotides: TGTGCCAGCAGTGAAGGCTATGGCTACACCTTC.

The chain recombines TRBV6-1 with TRBJ1-5, with TRBD1 identical over 7 bases. J was trimmed by 3 bases and V by 11 bases; bases with no gene match: 10. This CDR3 is built from 14 residues. CDR1 and CDR2 from the germline V gene are MNHNS and SASEGT. The CDR3 DNA is TGTGCCGGGGGGGGACAGAACCACAATCAGCCCCAGCATTTT. Encoded protein: CAGGGQNHNQPQHF.

The chain combines TRBV11-2 with TRBJ2-1; the D gene is possibly TRBD2 (5 bases). With 5 bases removed from V and 8 bases from J, the gap between germline ends came to 13 bases. CDR1 SGHAT and CDR2 FQNNGV come from the germline V gene. This CDR3 is built from 13 residues. CDR3 DNA: TGTGCCAGCAGCCCGCCGGGATCCGATGAGCAGTTCTTC. It is translated as CASSPPGSDEQFF. The variable domain in full, with the rest retrieved from reference TRBV11-2 and TRBJ2-1, is EAGVAQSPRYKIIEKRQSVAFWCNPISGHATLYWYQQILGQGPKLLIQFQNNGVVDDSQLPKDRFSAERLKGVDSTLKIQPAKLEDSAVYLCASSPPGSDEQFFGPGTRLTVL.

The V and J genes are TRBV27 and TRBJ2-1; 12 bases map to TRBD2. CDR1 and CDR2 (germline): MNHEY, SMNVEV (reference sequence). CDR3 length: 16 amino acids. Germline trimming cut 3 bases from V and 5 bases from J; bases unmatched to any gene: 5. The CDR3 here is CASSLWTSGDHNEQFF. CDR3 nucleotides: TGTGCCAGCAGTTTGTGGACTAGCGGGGACCACAATGAGCAGTTCTTC.

As regards this clone: The sample has other DNA sequences that encode this CDR3 too. This chain joins TRBV7-2 and TRBJ1-4, with a tentative D call TRBD1 (6 bases). CDR3 length equals 13 residues. Germline CDR1 and CDR2: SGHTA and FQGNSA. V was shortened by 2 bases and J by 7 bases, with 8 bases between the two germline ends. The CDR3 here is CASSLKGGEKLFF. CDR3 in DNA: TGTGCCAGCAGCTTAAAGGGGGGTGAAAAACTGTTTTTT.

The chain links TRBV28 to TRBJ2-3, with D possibly matching TRBD2 (5 bases). The CDR3 is made up of 15 amino acids. Trimming took 8 bases from V and 1 from J, leaving 16 bases between them. The germline gives CDR1 MDHEN, CDR2 SYDVKM. The CDR3 nucleotides are TGTGCCAGCTGTAGCGAGGAGTATGGCACAGATACGCAGTATTTT. This codes for CASCSEEYGTDTQYF. Looking up the rest from reference TRBV28 and TRBJ2-3 gives the full variable domain: DVKVTQSSRYLVKRTGEKVFLECVQDMDHENMFWYRQDPGLGLRLIYFSYDVKMKEKGDIPEGYSVSREKKERFSLILESASTNQTSMYLCASCSEEYGTDTQYFGPGTRLTVL.

V and J are TRBV7-2 and TRBJ2-3; D might be TRBD1 or TRBD2, each matching 5 bases. Germline assignment: CDR1 SGHTA and CDR2 FQGNSA. V lost 5 bases to trimming and J lost 4 bases, with 7 bases between them. CDR3 length equals 12 residues. The CDR3, as DNA: TGTGCCAGCAGCCTGGGGGCAGATACGCAGTATTTT. Amino acid sequence: CASSLGADTQYF. Full variable domain (rest looked up from reference TRBV7-2 and TRBJ2-3): GAGVSQSPSNKVTEKGKDVELRCDPISGHTALYWYRQSLGQGLEFLIYFQGNSAPDKSGLPSDRFSAERTGGSVSTLTIQRTQQEDSAVYLCASSLGADTQYFGPGTRLTVL.

This clone was seen once. The chain links TRBV7-2 to TRBJ1-2; D unclear. V lost 1 base and J 8 bases, leaving 5 bases between the germline ends. This CDR3 comprises 11 residues. The germline gives CDR1 SGHTA, CDR2 FQGNSA. Here the CDR3 DNA reads TGTGCCAGCAGCTTAGTGGAAGGCTACACCTTC. It yields the protein CASSLVEGYTF.

This chain uses TRBV6-5 with TRBJ2-2, with D possibly TRBD1 on 7 matching bases. Deletions cut 7 bases from V and 7 bases from J, with 13 bases between. The CDR3 consists of 13 residues. Germline CDR1 and CDR2: MNHEY and SVGAGI. The CDR3 sequence: CASISGGSGELFF. The CDR3 DNA reads as TGTGCCAGCATCTCAGGGGGGAGCGGGGAGCTGTTTTTT.

The chain links TRBV7-2 to TRBJ1-5; 8 bases are shared with TRBD1. The ends lost 3 bases at V and 15 bases at J; junction bases unmatched: 7. The CDR3 has 12 residues. The germline CDR1 and CDR2 sequences are SGHTA and FQGNSA. The CDR3 bases are TGTGCCAGCAGCTTGAAGACAGGGGAGTGGCATTTT. Amino acid sequence: CASSLKTGEWHF.

This clone has more than one count but fewer than ten. The chain combines TRBV19 with TRBJ2-2; 9 bases fit TRBD2. There are 16 residues in the CDR3. The J segment lost 5 bases and the V segment lost 7 bases, leaving 11 bases of the junction unmatched. Germline lookup yields CDR1 LNHDA and CDR2 SQIVND (reference sequence). CDR3 in DNA: TGTGCCAGTAAGGCTTCAGCGGGAGGACTTACCGGGGAGCTGTTTTTT. Its protein is CASKASAGGLTGELFF.

This clone was observed a single time. The chain uses TRBV15 and TRBJ1-3; the D gene is possibly TRBD1 (6 bases). Trimming pared 3 bases from V and 4 bases from J, leaving 16 bases between. The CDR3 is made up of 16 amino acids. Germline V CDR1 and CDR2: LNHNV, YYDKDF (reference sequence). This CDR3 reads CATSSFQGLRGNTIYF. The DNA of the CDR3 is TGTGCCACCAGCAGCTTTCAGGGGTTGCGAGGAAACACCATATATTTT.

In its sample, this clone was seen once. Different DNA sequences within this sample yield the same CDR3. This chain joins TRBV7-9 and TRBJ2-7; TRBD2 is a possible D gene (5 bases). V was trimmed by 4 bases and J by 1 base, leaving 17 bases between them. The CDR3 has 16 amino acids. Germline CDR1 is SEHNR and CDR2 is FQNEAQ (reference sequence). The DNA for the CDR3 is TGTGCCAGCAGCTCGGGATTCGTCCTTAGTTCCTACGAGCAGTACTTC. This codes for CASSSGFVLSSYEQYF.

This rearrangement joins TRBV2 to TRBJ2-1; TRBD2 is a possible D gene (6 bases). The V end was cut by 8 bases, the J end by 7 bases, with 18 bases between. The germline CDR1 and CDR2 sequences are SNHLY and FYNNEI. There are 14 residues in the CDR3. CDR3 residues: CASLGSRAGNEQFF. CDR3 DNA sequence: TGTGCCAGCCTGGGGAGCAGGGCGGGGAATGAGCAGTTCTTC.

V is TRBV19 and J is TRBJ2-7; D may be TRBD1 or TRBD2 (5 bases each). This CDR3 is 15 amino acids long. V lost 4 bases and J 2 bases, leaving 15 bases between the germline ends. Germline CDR1 is LNHDA and CDR2 is SQIVND (reference sequence). The chain's CDR3 is CASSKGTPGAYEQYV. CDR3 coding DNA: TGTGCCAGTAGTAAAGGGACCCCTGGGGCCTACGAGCAGTACGTC.

This rearrangement joins TRBV30 to TRBJ2-5; 13 nucleotides align to TRBD2. CDR1 GTSNPN and CDR2 SVGIG come from the germline V gene (reference sequence). The CDR3 length is 13 residues. V lost 8 bases and J lost 4; bases outside the gene matches: 4. DNA of the CDR3: TGTGCCGGGACTAGCGGGGAGGGAGAGACCCAGTACTTC. It translates to CAGTSGEGETQYF.

This rearrangement joins TRBV11-3 to TRBJ2-7, with D perhaps TRBD1 or TRBD2 (7 bases each). The CDR3 loop spans 15 amino acids. V was cut by 5 bases and J by 0 bases, with 14 bases left in between. Per the germline V gene, CDR1 is SGHNT and CDR2 is YENEEA. This chain's CDR3 is CASSQGGYSSYEQYV. The CDR3 region has the DNA TGTGCCAGCAGCCAGGGGGGGTATAGCTCCTACGAGCAGTACGTC.

This chain connects TRBV6-1 to TRBJ2-7; TRBD1 matches 10 bases. Looked up from germline, CDR1 is MNHNS and CDR2 is SASEGT. The CDR3 contains 14 residues. The V segment lost 6 bases and the J segment 6 bases; nucleotides outside the gene matches: 8. The CDR3 DNA sequence: TGTGCCAGCAGCCCCTCGACAGGGGGCGCCGAGCAGTACTTC. Amino acid sequence: CASSPSTGGAEQYF.

The chain recombines TRBV5-8 with TRBJ2-7; 8 bases map to TRBD2. This CDR3 is built from 13 residues. CDR1 SGHTS and CDR2 YDEGEE come from the germline V gene. The V gene end was trimmed by 6 bases and the J gene end by 5 bases; junction bases not matched to a gene: 7. CDR3 nucleotide sequence: TGTGCCAGCATACTAGCGGAAGCAAACGAGCAGTACGTC. Protein: CASILAEANEQYV.